This T cell receptor beta chain was profiled in a study of CD8 T cells in ankylosing spondylitis. Each TCR beta library was made by quantitative 5'-RACE that incorporated molecular barcodes. TCRdb reprocessed the 5' RACE reads via MiXCR and lists one record per CDR3 protein. In the table there are 220,000 or so distinct CDR3 sequences, about 10% of which are singletons. This clonotype was seen repeatedly, ten times or more. Its specificity is unknown. Germline values: CDR1 LNHNV, CDR2 YYDKDF (reference sequence). V lost 9 bases and J lost 1; bases outside the gene matches: 5. This CDR3 is built from 14 residues. Study outcomes and limitations: Some motif variants were previously reported in reactive arthritis synovial fluid and blood. It appeared that ankylosing spondylitis blood was characterized by a TCR beta motif of several highly homologous variants. Researchers reportedly found disease-linked clones significantly enriched in matched ankylosing spondylitis synovial fluid.

This receptor was taken from a male donor with ankylosing spondylitis or in good health (not recorded which). The sequenced sample was blood, either unsorted or a sorted T cell fraction (not recorded which). This chain connects TRBV15 to TRBJ2-2, with TRBD2 matching 7 bases. In DNA, the CDR3 is TGTGCCACAAGGGGAGGGTTGAACACCGGGGAGCTGTTTTTT. Translation: CATRGGLNTGELFF.